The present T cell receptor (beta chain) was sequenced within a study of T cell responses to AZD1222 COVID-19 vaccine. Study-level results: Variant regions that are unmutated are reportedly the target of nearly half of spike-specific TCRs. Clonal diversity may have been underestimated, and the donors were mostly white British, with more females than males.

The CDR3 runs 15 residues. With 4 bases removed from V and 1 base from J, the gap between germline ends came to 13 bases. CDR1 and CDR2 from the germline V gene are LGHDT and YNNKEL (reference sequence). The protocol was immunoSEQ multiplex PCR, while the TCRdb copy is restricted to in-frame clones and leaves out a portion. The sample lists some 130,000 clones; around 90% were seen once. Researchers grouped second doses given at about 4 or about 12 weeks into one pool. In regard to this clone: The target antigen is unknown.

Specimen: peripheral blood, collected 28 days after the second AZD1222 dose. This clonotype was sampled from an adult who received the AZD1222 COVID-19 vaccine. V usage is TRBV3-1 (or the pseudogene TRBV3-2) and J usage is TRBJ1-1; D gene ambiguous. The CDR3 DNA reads TGTGCCAGCAGCCCAACCTCGGGCGGGAACACTGAAGCTTTCTTT. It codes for CASSPTSGGNTEAFF.